These 9 T cell receptor beta chains were sequenced from one sample in a study of blood T cells in healthy people across ages. Next came a second PCR, run for about 6 to 12 cycles, which used a sample-barcoded 5' primer along with a J-beta primer mix. MiXCR, run by TCRdb on the 5' RACE reads, gives a single entry per CDR3 protein. In the table there are around 1,900,000 distinct CDR3 sequences, roughly 43% of which are singletons. The sequenced sample consisted of blood. The receptors here all came from a human donor in good health.

This rearrangement joins TRBV3-1 to TRBJ1-4; 7 bases match TRBD1. J lost 2 bases, V lost 0 bases, and 6 bases had no gene match. This CDR3 spans 17 amino acids. Looked up from germline, CDR1 is LGHDT and CDR2 is YNNKEL (reference sequence). The CDR3 DNA sequence: TGTGCCAGCAGCCAAGACGTTGAGGGGGCTACTAATGAAAAACTGTTTTTT. Translated: CASSQDVEGATNEKLFF.

DNA for the CDR3: TGTGCCAGCAGCATAACAGGGGAAGCGGACGAGCAGTACTTC. Protein: CASSITGEADEQYF. This sequence joins TRBV27 and TRBJ2-7, with TRBD1 matching over 7 bases. Looked up from germline, CDR1 is MNHEY and CDR2 is SMNVEV (reference sequence). The trim removed 6 bases at V and 5 bases at J, leaving 10 bases unmatched. This CDR3 has 14 amino acids.

This chain connects TRBV29-1 to TRBJ2-5; 7 positions agree with TRBD1. The CDR3 loop spans 11 amino acids. CDR1 is SQVTM, CDR2 ANQGSEA, per germline. V dropped 7 bases and J dropped 3; count of bases not matched to a gene: 2. Written as DNA, the CDR3 is TGCAGCGGACAGGGAGAAGAGACCCAGTACTTC. Translation: CSGQGEETQYF. Complete variable domain (other parts from reference TRBV29-1 and TRBJ2-5): SAVISQKPSRDICQRGTSLTIQCQVDSQVTMMFWYRQQPGQSLTLIATANQGSEATYESGFVIDKFPISRPNLTFSTLTVSNMSPEDSSIYLCSGQGEETQYFGPGTRLLVL.

The table lists this clonotype with a few counts. The gene calls are TRBV3-1 and TRBJ2-7; either TRBD1 or TRBD2 may supply D (6 bases each). V was cut by 11 bases and J by 1 base, with 15 bases left in between. Germline loops: CDR1 LGHDT, CDR2 YNNKEL (reference sequence). The CDR3 has 13 amino acids. CDR3 loop: CASKGGLSYEQYF. For the CDR3, the DNA is TGTGCCTCCAAGGGGGGCCTATCCTACGAGCAGTACTTC.

This clonotype was observed at least ten times. The junction departs from the called germline gene at one end, perhaps through a read error. The chain combines TRBV7-2 with TRBJ2-7; 10 nucleotides agree with TRBD2. Germline V gene lookup returns CDR1 SGHTA and CDR2 FQGNSA. The CDR3 runs 14 residues. The CDR3: CASSLAGGLYEQYF. Written as DNA, the CDR3 is TGTGCCAGCAGTTTAGCGGGGGGACTCTACGAGCAGTACTTC.

The chain is built from TRBV20-1 and TRBJ1-1, with TRBD1 identical over 9 bases. The CDR3 covers 13 residues. Germline values: CDR1 DFQATT, CDR2 SNEGSKA (reference sequence). Losses at the gene ends were 6 bases for V and 7 bases for J; bases not matched to a gene: 9. CDR3 nucleotide sequence: TGCAGTGCAATAACAGGGGGCGCAGGTGAAGCTTTCTTT. As protein: CSAITGGAGEAFF.

V is TRBV13 and J is TRBJ2-1, with D possibly matching TRBD1 (6 bases). The germline gives CDR1 PRHDT, CDR2 FYEKMQ (reference sequence). V lost 4 bases and J lost 7, with 14 bases in between. The CDR3 sequence is 14 residues long. CDR3: CASSYRTERNEQFF. Here the CDR3 DNA reads TGTGCCAGCAGCTATCGGACAGAGAGAAATGAGCAGTTCTTC.

The chain links TRBV18 to TRBJ1-4; D not resolved. Germline V gene data show CDR1 as KGHSH and CDR2 as LQKENI. The CDR3 is made up of 15 amino acids. The V and J ends lost 3 bases and 7 bases respectively, with 15 bases between them. The CDR3 reads CASSPDLVFTEKLFF. The CDR3 DNA is TGTGCCAGCTCACCCGACCTTGTGTTTACTGAAAAACTGTTTTTT.

CDR3 sequence: CASSPGSKEAGGNQETQYF. CDR3 DNA: TGTGCCAGCAGCCCAGGTTCGAAGGAGGCGGGGGGAAACCAAGAGACCCAGTACTTC. The gene calls are TRBV7-4 and TRBJ2-5, with 8 bases identical to TRBD2. V gave up 5 bases and J gave up 0 bases; unmatched junction bases: 17. The CDR3 is 19 amino acids. Germline CDR1 SGHVT, CDR2 SQSDAQ.